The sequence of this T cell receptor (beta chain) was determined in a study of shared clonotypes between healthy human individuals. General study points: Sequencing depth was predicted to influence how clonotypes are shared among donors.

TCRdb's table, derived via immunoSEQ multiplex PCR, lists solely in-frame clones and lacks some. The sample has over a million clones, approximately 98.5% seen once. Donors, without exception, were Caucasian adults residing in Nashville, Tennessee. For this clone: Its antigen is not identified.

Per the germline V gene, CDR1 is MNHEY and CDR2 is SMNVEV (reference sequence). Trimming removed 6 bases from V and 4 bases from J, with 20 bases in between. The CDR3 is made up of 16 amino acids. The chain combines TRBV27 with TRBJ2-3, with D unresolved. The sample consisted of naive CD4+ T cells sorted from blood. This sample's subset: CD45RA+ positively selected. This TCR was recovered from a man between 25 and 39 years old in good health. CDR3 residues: CASSSLAGLMADTQYF. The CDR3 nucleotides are TGTGCCAGCAGCTCCCTCGCAGGTCTTATGGCAGATACGCAGTATTTT.